The sequence of this TCR beta chain was determined in a study of shared clonotypes between healthy human individuals. At the level of the study: With ages of 18 to 49, the donors were two women and a few men. CD4 naive and CD4 memory each took three plates per donor, while CD8 naive took two and CD8 memory one.

Donors comprised healthy HIV-negative adults lacking recent acute infections or vaccinations. Over several immunoSEQ plates, each subset's genomic DNA was distributed in even portions. Only in-frame clones appear in the TCRdb table, and some are missing; sequencing was by immunoSEQ multiplex PCR. The repertoire consists of approximately 2.3 million clones, with 93% occurring once and the leading ten covering around 0.4%. V gave up 1 base and J gave up 2 bases, with 9 bases separating them. The length of the CDR3 is 15 residues. CDR1 is SGHAT and CDR2 is FQNNGV in the germline V gene. This receptor was identified in a man between 18 and 35 years old in good health. Some clones in this sample may be carry-over from other donors' samples. The sequencing sample was made of naive CD4+ T cells from PBMCs. Subset in this sample: CD45RA+ positively selected. The V call is TRBV11-2, the J call TRBJ2-1; D gene ambiguous. The CDR3 sequence: CASSLGVGTYNEQFF. In DNA form, the CDR3 reads TGTGCCAGCAGCTTAGGGGTGGGAACCTACAATGAGCAGTTCTTC.